The present T cell receptor beta chain was sequenced within a study of T cell responses to AZD1222 COVID-19 vaccine. Findings of the study overall: Just six people given AZD1222 tested seropositive at baseline.

Germline V gene lookup returns CDR1 MDHEN and CDR2 SYDVKM. The CDR3 has 15 residues. The germline V and J ends were trimmed by 4 bases and 3 bases, with 12 bases remaining between them. Turning to this clone: Its antigen is still unknown. The sample holds other DNA sequences that translate to the same CDR3.

Clones were read by immunoSEQ multiplex PCR, and TCRdb kept only the in-frame ones, dropping some. The sample has around 180,000 clones; 88% are singletons. The rearrangement uses TRBV28 and TRBJ1-4; maybe TRBD1 (6 bases). The receptor was isolated from an adult who received the AZD1222 COVID-19 vaccine. Specimen: peripheral blood, collected 28 days after the second AZD1222 dose. CDR3 coding DNA: TGTGCCAGCAGTTCCTCAGGGGTGTCTAATGAAAAACTGTTTTTT. Amino acids: CASSSSGVSNEKLFF.